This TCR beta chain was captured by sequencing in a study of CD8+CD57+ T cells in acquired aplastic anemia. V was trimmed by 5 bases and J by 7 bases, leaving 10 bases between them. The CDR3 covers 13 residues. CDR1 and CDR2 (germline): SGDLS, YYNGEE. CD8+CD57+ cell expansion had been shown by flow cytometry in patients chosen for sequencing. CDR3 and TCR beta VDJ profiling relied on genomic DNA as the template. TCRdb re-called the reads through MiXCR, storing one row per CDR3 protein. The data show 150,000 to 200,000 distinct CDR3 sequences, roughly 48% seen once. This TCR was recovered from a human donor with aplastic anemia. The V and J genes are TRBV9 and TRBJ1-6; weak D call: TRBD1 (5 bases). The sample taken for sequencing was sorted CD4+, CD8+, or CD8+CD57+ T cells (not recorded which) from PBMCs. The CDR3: CASRTDTNSPLHF. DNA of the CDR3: TGTGCCAGCAGGACGGACACGAATTCACCCCTCCACTTT.